The clone carrying this T cell receptor (beta chain) was seen a few times. Antigen specificity is unknown. Expressed TCRB transcripts were sequenced because the entire RNA isolate underwent reverse transcription. Using immunoSEQ multiplex PCR, the repertoire was profiled, and TCRdb retains in-frame clones only, with some absent. The sample consists of 150,000 to 200,000 clones, 6% to 9% of them appearing once. This sample stems from a study of beta chain features in type 1 diabetes. Findings and limits, study-wide: A moderate, significant TCRB CDR3 shortening appeared in type 1 diabetes across four CD4+ subsets.

The J segment lost 0 bases and the V segment lost 4 bases, leaving 5 bases of the junction unmatched. The CDR3 runs 16 residues. The germline CDR1 and CDR2 sequences are MNHNS and SASEGT. The sequence was obtained from a young man with type 1 diabetes. What was sequenced was central memory CD4+ T cells from blood. The chain couples TRBV6-1 to TRBJ2-1; 8 bases agree with TRBD2. Here the CDR3 reads CASSGAGAFSYNEQFF. The CDR3 bases are TGTGCCAGCAGTGGAGCGGGAGCCTTCTCCTACAATGAGCAGTTCTTC.